Below, 9 T cell receptor beta chains from the same sample are listed, as sequenced in a study of OX40 agonist ivuxolimab in advanced cancers. Measured with immunoSEQ multiplex PCR; TCRdb has only the in-frame clones, and not every one. The sample holds around 15,000 clones, 70% to 90% seen once. Source: CD4+ or CD8+ T cells sorted from blood, taken in a trial of the OX40 agonist ivuxolimab. The receptors were gathered from an adult with an advanced solid tumor such as melanoma, head and neck, liver or kidney cancer.

The rearrangement uses TRBV5-1 and TRBJ2-1; D not resolved. Looked up from germline, CDR1 is SGHRS and CDR2 is YFSETQ. The CDR3 is made up of 13 amino acids. V was clipped by 2 bases and J by 5 bases, with 8 bases between them. CDR3 sequence: CASSFGANNEQFF. In DNA, the CDR3 is TGCGCCAGCAGCTTTGGTGCGAACAATGAGCAGTTCTTC.

The chain employs TRBV2 and TRBJ2-1, with D perhaps being TRBD1 or TRBD2 (5 bases each). Germline lookup yields CDR1 SNHLY and CDR2 FYNNEI. V was cut by 6 bases and J by 5 bases, with 17 bases left in between. The CDR3 length is 15 residues. The CDR3 DNA is TGTGCCAGCAGCAACGAGGGGAAAATGGACAATGAGCAGTTCTTC. This translates into CASSNEGKMDNEQFF.

The sample holds a few counts of this clone. This chain uses TRBV4-1 with TRBJ2-1; 9 bases align to TRBD2. This CDR3 contains 16 residues. The junction had 13 bases not matched to a gene; V was cut back by 1 base and J by 12 bases. CDR1 is MGHRA, CDR2 YSYEKL, per germline. CDR3 sequence: CASSQALASGKGGQFF. As DNA, the CDR3 is TGCGCCAGCAGCCAAGCGCTGGCTAGCGGGAAGGGTGGGCAGTTCTTC.

This chain connects TRBV6-6 to TRBJ2-1, with D unresolved. Trimming removed 8 bases from V and 9 bases from J, with 2 bases in between. Germline V gene lookup returns CDR1 MNHNY and CDR2 SVGAGI (reference sequence). This CDR3 has 8 residues. The CDR3 protein is CASREQFF. The CDR3 DNA sequence: TGTGCCAGCCGTGAGCAGTTCTTC.

The gene calls are TRBV6-6 and TRBJ2-1, with 9 bases matching TRBD2. Germline assignment: CDR1 MNHNY and CDR2 SVGAGI (reference sequence). The CDR3 sequence is 16 residues long. The trim removed 7 bases at V and 6 bases at J, leaving 13 bases unmatched. The CDR3 loop reads CASNSRGTSYSNEQFF. CDR3 DNA: TGTGCCAGCAATTCAAGAGGGACTAGCTATTCCAATGAGCAGTTCTTC.

This clone came up once. The rearrangement links TRBV7-2 to TRBJ2-5, with 10 bases lining up with TRBD2. Trimming cost V 2 bases and J 5 bases; bases outside gene matches: 8. CDR1 and CDR2 (germline): SGHTA, FQGNSA. The CDR3 has 16 residues. The CDR3 spells CASSLPSGSGSETQYF. The DNA of the CDR3 is TGTGCCAGCAGCTTACCTAGCGGGAGCGGGTCGGAGACCCAGTACTTC.

The chain is built from TRBV19 and TRBJ2-6; D possibly corresponds to TRBD2 (5 bases). This CDR3 contains 16 residues. Trimming removed 0 bases at V and 4 bases at J, with 10 bases between. From germline, CDR1 is LNHDA and CDR2 SQIVND (reference sequence). The CDR3 sequence is CASSIDGGSGANVLTF. As DNA, the CDR3 is TGTGCCAGTAGTATAGATGGCGGGTCCGGGGCCAACGTCCTGACTTTC.

The genes are TRBV9 and TRBJ2-1; 9 bases are shared with TRBD1. The trim removed 0 bases at V and 3 bases at J, leaving 1 base unmatched. CDR1 is SGDLS, CDR2 YYNGEE, per germline. The CDR3 spans 15 residues. The CDR3 loop reads CASSVGDRVYNEQFF. CDR3 DNA sequence: TGTGCCAGCAGCGTAGGGGACAGGGTCTACAATGAGCAGTTCTTC. Filled out from reference TRBV9 and TRBJ2-1, the complete variable domain reads DSGVTQTPKHLITATGQRVTLRCSPRSGDLSVYWYQQSLDQGLQFLIQYYNGEERAKGNILERFSAQQFPDLHSELNLSSLELGDSALYFCASSVGDRVYNEQFFGPGTRLTVL.

The CDR3 DNA reads TGTGCCTGGAGTAGGCTAGCGGGATCAGAGACCCAGTACTTC. Translation gives CAWSRLAGSETQYF. The chain is built from TRBV30 and TRBJ2-5, with 9 bases identical to TRBD2. This CDR3 spans 14 amino acids. The junction had 5 bases not matched to a gene; V was cut back by 2 bases and J by 4 bases. Looked up from germline, CDR1 is GTSNPN and CDR2 is SVGIG (reference sequence).